The present TCR beta chain was sequenced within a study of shared clonotypes between healthy human individuals. V lost 2 bases and J 5 bases, leaving 15 bases between the germline ends. CDR3 length equals 15 residues. Germline assignment: CDR1 LGHNA and CDR2 YSLEER. Adult Caucasians living in Nashville, Tennessee made up all of the donors. The table came from immunoSEQ multiplex PCR; TCRdb's copy has only in-frame clones and leaves some out. The data show approximately 1,500,000 clones, with about 98% seen just once and roughly 0.42% held by the top ten. Regarding this clone: Its target is not known.

Study conclusions and caveats: Estimated richness was generally greater in naive than memory subsets. Shared clonotypes across all four donors exceeded non-shared ones in generation probability.

This chain connects TRBV4-3 to TRBJ2-5; perhaps TRBD2 as D (6 bases). This sequence was found in a man aged 25 to 40 in good health. Sequenced: naive CD4+ T cells sorted from blood. This sample's subset: CD45RA+ positively selected. In DNA, the CDR3 is TGCGCCAGCAGCCAATCCGGGACTCTGGGGGAGACCCAGTACTTC. Its translation: CASSQSGTLGETQYF.